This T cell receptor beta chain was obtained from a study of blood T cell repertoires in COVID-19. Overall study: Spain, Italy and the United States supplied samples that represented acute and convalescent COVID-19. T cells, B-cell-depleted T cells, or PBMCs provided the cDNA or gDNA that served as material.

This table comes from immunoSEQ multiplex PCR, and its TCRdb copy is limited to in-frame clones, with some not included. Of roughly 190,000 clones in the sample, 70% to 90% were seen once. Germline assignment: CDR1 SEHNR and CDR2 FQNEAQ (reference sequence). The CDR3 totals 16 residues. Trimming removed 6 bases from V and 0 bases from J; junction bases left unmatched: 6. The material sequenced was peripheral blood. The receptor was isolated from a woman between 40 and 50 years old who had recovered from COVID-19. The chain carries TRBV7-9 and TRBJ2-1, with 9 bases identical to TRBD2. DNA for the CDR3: TGTGCCAGCAGGGACAATAGCGGGAGCTCCTACAATGAGCAGTTCTTC. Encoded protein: CASRDNSGSSYNEQFF.